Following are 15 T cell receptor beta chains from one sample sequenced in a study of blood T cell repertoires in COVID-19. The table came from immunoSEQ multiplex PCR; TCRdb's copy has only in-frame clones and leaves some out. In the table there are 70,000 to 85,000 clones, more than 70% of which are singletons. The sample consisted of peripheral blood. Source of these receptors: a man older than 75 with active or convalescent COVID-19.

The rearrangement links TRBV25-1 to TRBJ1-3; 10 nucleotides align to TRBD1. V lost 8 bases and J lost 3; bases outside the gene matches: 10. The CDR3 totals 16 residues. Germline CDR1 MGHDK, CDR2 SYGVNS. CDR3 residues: CASLLPWDRGGNTIYF. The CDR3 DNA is TGTGCCAGCCTCCTCCCCTGGGACAGGGGTGGAAACACCATATATTTT.

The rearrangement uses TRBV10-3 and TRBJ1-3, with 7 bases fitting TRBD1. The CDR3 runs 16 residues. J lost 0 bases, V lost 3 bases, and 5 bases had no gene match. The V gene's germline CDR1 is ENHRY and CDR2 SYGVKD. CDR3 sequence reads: CAISERGTASGNTIYF. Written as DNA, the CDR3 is TGTGCCATCAGTGAACGCGGGACAGCCTCTGGAAACACCATATATTTT.

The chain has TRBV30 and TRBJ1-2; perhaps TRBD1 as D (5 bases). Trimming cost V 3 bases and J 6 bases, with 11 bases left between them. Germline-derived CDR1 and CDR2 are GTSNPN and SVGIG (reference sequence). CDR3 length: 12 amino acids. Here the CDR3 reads CAWSGGGNGYTF. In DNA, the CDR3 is TGTGCCTGGAGCGGGGGTGGGAATGGCTACACCTTC.

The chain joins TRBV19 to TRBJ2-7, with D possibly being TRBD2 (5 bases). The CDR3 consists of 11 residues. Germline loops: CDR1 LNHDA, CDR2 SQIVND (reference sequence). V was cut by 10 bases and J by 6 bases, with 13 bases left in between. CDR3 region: CATQSGGEQYF. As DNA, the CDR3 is TGTGCCACACAAAGTGGAGGCGAGCAGTACTTC.

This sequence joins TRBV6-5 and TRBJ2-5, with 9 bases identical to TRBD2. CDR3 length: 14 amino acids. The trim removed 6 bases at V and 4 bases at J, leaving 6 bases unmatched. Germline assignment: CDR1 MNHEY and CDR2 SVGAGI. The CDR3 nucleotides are TGTGCCAGCAGGGGACTAGCAAAGGCAGAGACCCAGTACTTC. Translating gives CASRGLAKAETQYF.

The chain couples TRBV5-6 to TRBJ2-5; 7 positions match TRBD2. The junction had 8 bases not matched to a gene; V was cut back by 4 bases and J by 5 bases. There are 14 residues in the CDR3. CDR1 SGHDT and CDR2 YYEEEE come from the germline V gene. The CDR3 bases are TGTGCCAGCAGCATGGGACTAATTACGGAGACCCAGTACTTC. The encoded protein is CASSMGLITETQYF.

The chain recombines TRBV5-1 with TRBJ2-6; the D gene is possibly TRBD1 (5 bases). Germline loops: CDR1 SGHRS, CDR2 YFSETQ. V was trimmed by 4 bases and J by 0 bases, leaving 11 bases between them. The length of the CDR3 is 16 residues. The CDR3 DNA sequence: TGCGCCAGCAGCCTACAGGTGAACTCTGGGGCCAACGTCCTGACTTTC. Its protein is CASSLQVNSGANVLTF.

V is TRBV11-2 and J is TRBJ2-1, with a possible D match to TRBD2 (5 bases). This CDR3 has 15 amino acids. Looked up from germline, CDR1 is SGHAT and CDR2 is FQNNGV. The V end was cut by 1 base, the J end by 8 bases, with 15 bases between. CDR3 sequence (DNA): TGTGCCAGCAGCTTAGTGGACTTCCCGCGGGATGAGCAGTTCTTC. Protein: CASSLVDFPRDEQFF. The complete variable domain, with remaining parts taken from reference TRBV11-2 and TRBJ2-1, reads EAGVAQSPRYKIIEKRQSVAFWCNPISGHATLYWYQQILGQGPKLLIQFQNNGVVDDSQLPKDRFSAERLKGVDSTLKIQPAKLEDSAVYLCASSLVDFPRDEQFFGPGTRLTVL.

The chain's CDR3 is CASSGGVFYEQYF. As DNA, the CDR3 is TGTGCCAGCAGCGGGGGGGTTTTCTACGAGCAGTACTTC. The chain couples TRBV3-1 (or the pseudogene TRBV3-2) to TRBJ2-7, with 7 bases identical to TRBD2. The ends lost 5 bases at V and 3 bases at J; junction bases unmatched: 4. CDR3 length: 13 residues. Germline values: CDR1 LGHDT, CDR2 YNNKEL (reference sequence).

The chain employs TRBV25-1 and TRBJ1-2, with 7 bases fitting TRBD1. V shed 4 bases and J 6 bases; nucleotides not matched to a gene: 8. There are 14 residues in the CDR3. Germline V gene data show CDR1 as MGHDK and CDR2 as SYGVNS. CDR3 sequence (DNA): TGTGCCAGCAGTGCGACAGGGAGGTCGGATGGCTACACCTTC. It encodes CASSATGRSDGYTF.

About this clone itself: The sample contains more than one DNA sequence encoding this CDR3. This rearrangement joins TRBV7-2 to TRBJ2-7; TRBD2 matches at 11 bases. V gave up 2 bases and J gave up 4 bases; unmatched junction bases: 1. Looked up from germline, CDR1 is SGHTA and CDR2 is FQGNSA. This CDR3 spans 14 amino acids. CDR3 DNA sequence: TGTGCCAGCAGCTTAACTAGCGGGAGTTACGAGCAGTACTTC. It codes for CASSLTSGSYEQYF.

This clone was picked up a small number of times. The CDR3 is CASSLSGDNSYEQYF. CDR3 in DNA: TGTGCCAGCAGTTTGTCCGGGGATAACTCCTACGAGCAGTACTTC. This chain joins TRBV27 and TRBJ2-7, with a weak D call TRBD2 (5 bases). In germline, CDR1 is MNHEY, CDR2 SMNVEV (reference sequence). The CDR3 is 15 residues long. The V end was cut by 3 bases, the J end by 0 bases, with 12 bases between.

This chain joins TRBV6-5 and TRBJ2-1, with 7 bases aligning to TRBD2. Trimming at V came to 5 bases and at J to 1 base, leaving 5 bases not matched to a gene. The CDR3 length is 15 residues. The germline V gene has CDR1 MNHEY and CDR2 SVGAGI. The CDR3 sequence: CASSPLAGSYNEQFF. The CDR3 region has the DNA TGTGCCAGCAGTCCCTTAGCGGGTTCCTACAATGAGCAGTTCTTC.

The chain's CDR3 is CASSRTANQPQHF. The CDR3 bases are TGTGCCAGCAGTAGGACAGCCAATCAGCCCCAGCATTTT. The chain couples TRBV6-5 to TRBJ1-5, with TRBD1 as a possible D gene (6 bases). V lost 5 bases and J lost 3, with 8 bases in between. The CDR3 is 13 residues long. Germline CDR1 reads MNHEY; CDR2 reads SVGAGI.

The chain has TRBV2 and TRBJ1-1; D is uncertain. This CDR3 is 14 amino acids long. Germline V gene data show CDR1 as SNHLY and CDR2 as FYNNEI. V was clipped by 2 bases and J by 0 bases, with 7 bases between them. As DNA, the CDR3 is TGTGCCAGCAGTGAATGGCAGATGAACACTGAAGCTTTCTTT. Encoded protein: CASSEWQMNTEAFF.